The 17 T cell receptor beta chains listed next were all sequenced from one sample in a study of T-cell memory formation after mild COVID-19. TCRdb passed the 5' RACE reads through MiXCR, listing each CDR3 protein once. The sample contains hundreds of thousands of distinct CDR3 sequences, less than 20% of which appear only once. Sequenced: PBMCs or a T cell subset sorted from them (not recorded which). All receptors derive from a young man who had mild COVID-19 (a few samples of this study predate the infection). Cell type and time point are not known.

This clonotype was counted at least ten times. This chain joins TRBV20-1 and TRBJ2-4; D not certain. The germline CDR1 and CDR2 sequences are DFQATT and SNEGSKA (reference sequence). Trimming removed 7 bases from V and 7 bases from J, with 11 bases in between. This CDR3 has 11 amino acids. DNA for the CDR3: TGCAGTGTTTATTCCAGTAACATTCAGTACTTC. It specifies CSVYSSNIQYF.

This chain's CDR3 is CSAVEGVRETQYF. The CDR3 DNA reads as TGCAGTGCCGTAGAGGGGGTCAGGGAGACCCAGTACTTC. This chain links TRBV20-1 with TRBJ2-5; a possible D gene is TRBD1 (6 bases). The CDR3 has 13 residues. From germline, CDR1 is DFQATT and CDR2 SNEGSKA (reference sequence). V was cut by 6 bases and J by 5 bases, with 16 bases left in between.

This clonotype was seen at least ten times. The rearrangement joins TRBV25-1 to TRBJ2-7; D could derive from TRBD1 or TRBD2 (5 bases each). V lost 0 bases to trimming and J lost 6 bases, with 12 bases between them. This CDR3 is built from 14 residues. The germline gives CDR1 MGHDK, CDR2 SYGVNS. The CDR3 DNA reads TGTGCCAGCAGTGAATATGGTGGGGGTGGCGAGCAGTACTTC. It translates to CASSEYGGGGEQYF.

The chain recombines TRBV11-2 with TRBJ1-2; 8 nucleotides align to TRBD1. There are 16 residues in the CDR3. Germline assignment: CDR1 SGHAT and CDR2 FQNNGV. J lost 2 bases, V lost 1 base, and 6 bases had no gene match. CDR3 in amino acids: CASSLVLRDRNYGYTF. CDR3 DNA: TGTGCCAGCAGCTTAGTTTTAAGGGACAGGAACTATGGCTACACCTTC.

This clonotype was detected only a few times. The chain uses TRBV4-1 and TRBJ1-1, with 7 bases identical to TRBD1. From germline, CDR1 is MGHRA and CDR2 YSYEKL. This CDR3 spans 16 amino acids. Losses at the gene ends were 0 bases for V and 2 bases for J; bases not matched to a gene: 6. The CDR3 protein is CASSQEPGTENTEAFF. The CDR3 DNA follows: TGCGCCAGCAGCCAAGAACCTGGGACAGAAAACACTGAAGCTTTCTTT.

This clonotype occurred many times. The V call is TRBV7-9, the J call TRBJ2-5; TRBD1 might be the D (5 bases). CDR3 size: 14 residues. V lost 11 bases and J lost 2, with 18 bases in between. Germline V CDR1 and CDR2: SEHNR, FQNEAQ (reference sequence). The CDR3 sequence: CAVGRQGPQETQYF. The CDR3 DNA reads as TGTGCCGTAGGACGGCAGGGCCCTCAAGAGACCCAGTACTTC.

This sequence joins TRBV5-1 and TRBJ1-1; the D gene is possibly TRBD1 (5 bases). This CDR3 is 15 amino acids long. Germline V gene lookup returns CDR1 SGHRS and CDR2 YFSETQ. Trimming stripped 3 bases from V and 0 bases from J, with 12 bases between. The CDR3 DNA sequence: TGCGCCAGCAGCTCCGGGACGGGGTTGAACACTGAAGCTTTCTTT. This encodes CASSSGTGLNTEAFF.

The chain joins TRBV5-5 to TRBJ2-5; either TRBD1 or TRBD2 may fit D (5 bases each). Trimming pared 3 bases from V and 2 bases from J, leaving 11 bases between. CDR1 SGHKS and CDR2 YYEKEE come from the germline V gene (reference sequence). The CDR3 totals 14 residues. CDR3 nucleotides: TGTGCCAGCAGCTCCCGGGGCATGCAAGAGACCCAGTACTTC. It yields the protein CASSSRGMQETQYF.

This clonotype was counted ten times or more. This chain uses TRBV7-2 with TRBJ1-5; D is unclear. The CDR3 totals 13 residues. V gave up 6 bases and J gave up 7 bases, with 13 bases separating them. CDR1 and CDR2 from the germline V gene are SGHTA and FQGNSA. For the CDR3, the DNA is TGTGCCAGCAGTTCAAAGGTGGGACAGCCCCAGCATTTT. It specifies CASSSKVGQPQHF. Full variable domain (remainder filled in from reference TRBV7-2 and TRBJ1-5): GAGVSQSPSNKVTEKGKDVELRCDPISGHTALYWYRQSLGQGLEFLIYFQGNSAPDKSGLPSDRFSAERTGGSVSTLTIQRTQQEDSAVYLCASSSKVGQPQHFGDGTRLSIL.

This clonotype was counted between two and nine times. This chain joins TRBV28 and TRBJ2-3; 9 nucleotides match TRBD1. Per the germline V gene, CDR1 is MDHEN and CDR2 is SYDVKM. This CDR3 has 14 residues. V was clipped by 2 bases and J by 9 bases; unmatched bases: 6. CDR3 DNA sequence: TGTGCCAGCAGTTTAGCCTCAACAGGGGGCACGCAGTATTTT. Amino acids: CASSLASTGGTQYF. The entire variable domain, with the rest obtained from reference TRBV28 and TRBJ2-3, is as follows: DVKVTQSSRYLVKRTGEKVFLECVQDMDHENMFWYRQDPGLGLRLIYFSYDVKMKEKGDIPEGYSVSREKKERFSLILESASTNQTSMYLCASSLASTGGTQYFGPGTRLTVL.

V and J are TRBV4-1 and TRBJ2-7, with a weak D call TRBD1 (6 bases). CDR3 length: 16 residues. With 1 base removed from V and 0 bases from J, the gap between germline ends came to 13 bases. Germline loops: CDR1 MGHRA, CDR2 YSYEKL. CDR3 coding DNA: TGCGCCAGCAGCCAAGTCCCGAGGGGGTCCTCCTACGAGCAGTACTTC. Amino acid sequence: CASSQVPRGSSYEQYF.

The CDR3 spells CASSPGTGGEFEPQHF. The DNA for the CDR3 is TGTGCCAGCAGCCCCGGGACAGGGGGGGAATTCGAGCCCCAGCATTTT. This chain connects TRBV7-9 to TRBJ1-5; 11 nucleotides align to TRBD1. After removal of 5 bases from V and 8 bases from J, the junction contained 11 bases not matched to a gene. CDR1 is SEHNR and CDR2 is FQNEAQ in the germline V gene (reference sequence). The CDR3 covers 16 residues.

The V and J genes are TRBV5-1 and TRBJ2-3; TRBD1 aligns across 7 bases. Germline CDR1 SGHRS, CDR2 YFSETQ. J was trimmed by 3 bases and V by 4 bases; bases with no gene match: 2. The CDR3 consists of 13 residues. The CDR3: CASSRGQTDTQYF. CDR3 coding DNA: TGCGCCAGCAGCCGGGGACAGACAGATACGCAGTATTTT.

J is TRBJ1-6 and V is TRBV7-2; no definite D call. Trimming removed 5 bases from V and 10 bases from J, with 12 bases in between. This CDR3 contains 13 residues. The germline V gene has CDR1 SGHTA and CDR2 FQGNSA. The CDR3 sequence is CASSTSEESPLHF. In DNA form, the CDR3 reads TGTGCCAGCAGCACCTCTGAGGAATCACCCCTCCACTTT.

This clonotype was recorded a few times. The chain links TRBV6-6 to TRBJ2-3, with D possibly being TRBD1 (5 bases). Trimming shortened V by 4 bases and J by 4 bases, and 9 bases separated the two germline ends. This CDR3 comprises 13 residues. Germline V CDR1 and CDR2: MNHNY, SVGAGI (reference sequence). The CDR3 sequence: CASSSQTADTQYF. The CDR3 DNA is TGTGCCAGCAGTTCCCAGACAGCAGATACGCAGTATTTT.

CDR3 DNA sequence: TGCAGCGTTGAAGATAACTATGGCTACACCTTC. This gives the protein CSVEDNYGYTF. The rearrangement uses TRBV29-1 and TRBJ1-2; D call uncertain. The germline V and J ends were trimmed by 0 bases and 1 base, with 0 bases remaining between them. The length of the CDR3 is 11 residues. The germline V gene has CDR1 SQVTM and CDR2 ANQGSEA.

The V gene is TRBV6-5, the J gene TRBJ2-2, with 7 bases matching TRBD1. Germline V CDR1 and CDR2: MNHEY, SVGAGI. The CDR3 extends over 13 amino acids. The trim removed 8 bases at V and 4 bases at J, leaving 4 bases unmatched. The DNA for the CDR3 is TGTGCCAGCTACAGGGGCAGCACCGGGGAGCTGTTTTTT. It yields the protein CASYRGSTGELFF.